This T cell receptor beta chain was sequenced for a study of T cell responses to AZD1222 COVID-19 vaccine. General study points: Unmutated variant regions are reportedly targeted by nearly half of spike-specific TCRs. Once two AZD1222 doses were given, Spike-specific TCR breadth and depth went up. Just a handful of AZD1222 recipients were seropositive at baseline. Clonal diversity was possibly underestimated; the donors were predominantly white British and more often female.

As to this clone: Its specificity is unknown.

Profiled with immunoSEQ multiplex PCR; TCRdb holds only in-frame clones, not every one. The sample includes about 75,000 clones, about 87% of them seen just once. The CDR3 spans 14 residues. V lost 6 bases and J lost 1, with 10 bases in between. Germline loops: CDR1 LNHDA, CDR2 SQIVND (reference sequence). The specimen comprised peripheral blood, sampled 28 days after the second dose of the MenACWY control vaccine. This clonotype was sampled from an adult who received the MenACWY meningococcal vaccine as a control. V and J are TRBV19 and TRBJ1-3, with D perhaps TRBD1 (6 bases). The DNA of the CDR3 is TGTGCCAGTAGGTCCCAGGGGTCTGGAAACACCATATATTTT. Amino acids: CASRSQGSGNTIYF.